This T cell receptor (beta chain) comes out of a study of blood T cells in healthy people across ages (dated by TCRdb to between 2015 and 2017). About the investigation overall: Template switching captured roughly one uniquely barcoded TCR beta cDNA molecule per two T cells in model experiments. Age-related changes in TCR beta repertoire diversity were measured in the study by deep sequencing normalized with unique cDNA molecular identifiers. Using the same blood draw, the study looked at two additional independent replicas of 1 million unique cDNA reads for two donors, one aged 18 to 30 and the other aged 80 or older. Four age groups were formed from the donors: young (average approximately 15 years), middle-aged (just under 40), aged (over 55) and long-lived (around 82).

Note on this clonotype: Its binding antigen is unknown. Base-call qualities are not available, and no considerably larger clone is one nucleotide away.

Systemically healthy Caucasian individuals from Russia, some 36 in total and aged roughly 6 to 100 years, were included as donors. Around 10 milliliters of peripheral blood were drawn from each donor into EDTA-treated Vacutainer tubes. PBMCs were isolated by Ficoll-Paque density-gradient centrifugation, with at least 6 million obtained per sample. Total RNA was extracted from PBMCs with Trizol reagent, with at least 6 micrograms obtained per sample. For every donor, an aliquot of PBMCs went through flow cytometry to measure the percentages of naive CD45RAhigh/CD27high T cells. General study outcomes and caveats: There was a strong correlation between observed TCR beta diversity and the percentage of naive T cells measured by flow cytometry. Total diversity estimates from one million sequenced T cells were considered lower bounds and underestimates. Since profiling was done on bulk unsorted PBMCs, naive and antigen-experienced compartments could not be conclusively compared. Because donor CMV infection status was unknown, age-related changes in expanded clonotypes were potentially confounded. Compared with the aged group, more naive CD4+ T cells, fewer expanded clones and increased TCR diversity were shown by the long-lived group, suggesting age selection. As age increased, observed TCR beta diversity per million T cells dropped in a roughly linear way, and a significant reduction was already evident by age around 41.

Libraries came from 5' RACE. Data came from an Illumina HiSeq 2500. A second PCR of 7 to 11 cycles was performed with a sample-barcoded 5' primer and a J-beta primer mix. Each TCR beta cDNA molecule received a unique molecular identifier from a template-switch 5' adaptor carrying 12 random nucleotides. Each sample yielded at least 2.5 million CDR3-containing paired-end reads. All of the RNA was converted into first-strand cDNA using the Mint cDNA synthesis kit, with a TRBC-specific oligonucleotide serving as the primer. After uracil-DNA glycosylase treatment, a first 18-cycle PCR used universal primers M1SS and BC2_uni_R on all cDNA. Per the authors' processing: Normalization of each sample was performed by random selection of 1 million high-quality reads, each carrying a distinct molecular identifier. Reads with shared molecular identifiers were discarded instead of being binned into consensus sequences. MiTCR, set to a Q25 quality threshold and the strictest error-elimination algorithm, was used for CDR3 identification, clonotype clustering and error correction. Lower-bound total TCR beta diversity was estimated with a nonparametric unseen species model using Euler transformation. TCRdb trimmed the raw reads at Q25, called clones with MiXCR and kept productive beta chains. Each entry is one CDR3 protein sequence, shown with its most common DNA and genes. TCRdb, rather than the study authors, made the V and J calls. The sample contains approximately 490,000 distinct CDR3 sequences, less than 25% of them found a single time. In total, the top ten clones hold 8.5% to 9.5% of the sample.

Ends trimmed: V by 2 bases, J by 4 bases; bases unmatched to a gene: 10. Per the germline V gene, MNHEY is the CDR1 and SVGEGT is the CDR2. CDR3 length: 16 amino acids, cysteine to valine. Here the CDR3 DNA is all that survives: 48 bases in frame from base 1. The data also belong to a second study, concerning T cells of mothers and their children. That second report states: Nine systemically healthy Caucasian individuals, comprising three mothers and their six children, were included as donors. cDNA synthesis consumed the entire amount of extracted RNA, loaded at about 1.5 ug RNA in each 15 ul reaction. In the second PCR, sample barcodes and 2-4 random nucleotides were introduced via the M1S primer. Over 10 million TCR beta CDR3 reads came from each mother, compared with about 3.2 million reads from each child. In both related and unrelated pairs, thymic selection shapes the output of TCR recombination in a similar way, with inherited differences having only a minor effect. Related mother-child pairs always showed normalized repertoire overlap that was slightly higher than in unrelated mother-child pairs, though the difference was never significant. No persistent microchimeric T cell clones were detected, at a sensitivity of 80 to 100 clones per million clonotypes. The study used deep NGS to compare TCR beta repertoires of mothers and children, seeking features distinguishing related mother-child pairs from unrelated individuals. The mean age was 40 +/- 4 years for the mothers and roughly 10 +/- 4 years for the children. After adapters were ligated using NEBNext reagents, the libraries underwent 100+100 nt paired-end sequencing on an Illumina HiSeq 2000. To prevent cross-contamination, the mother and child libraries were prepared one month apart and sequenced in separate runs. Each donor had between roughly 500,000 and 2,100,000 distinct TCR beta clonotypes identified. Naive TCR beta clonotypes were estimated from low-frequency clonotypes matched to each donor's FACS-determined naive share, without sorting.

Material for sequencing was blood. The chain was built from TRBV6-2 or TRBV6-3 and TRBJ2-7; the junction holds 8 bases that match TRBD2. The clonotype was recovered from a boy aged 5-17 years in good health. The CDR3 sequence is CASSYGGTSGDYEQYV. The nucleotide sequence reads TGTGCCAGCAGTTACGGCGGAACTAGCGGAGATTACGAGCAGTACGTC.